These 15 T cell receptor beta chains were all obtained from the same sample, sequenced in a study of post-analysis software for immune sequencing data. General observations from the study: Patients showed TRBV5-6, TRBV5-1 and TRBV20-1 among a few TRBV segments more frequent than in controls.

TCR beta cDNA libraries included unique molecular identifiers. TCRdb reprocessed the PCR reads via MiXCR and lists one record per CDR3 protein. The sample includes roughly 650,000 distinct CDR3 sequences, 59% seen only once; the top ten take approximately 10%. The antigens these receptors bind are not known. Input material: blood. These receptors came from a girl aged 2-10 years with multiple sclerosis.

The chain recombines TRBV6-2 or TRBV6-3 with TRBJ2-3, with 7 bases fitting TRBD2. Germline V lookup: CDR1 MNHEY, CDR2 SVGEGT. Trimming removed 5 bases from V and 4 bases from J; junction bases left unmatched: 9. The CDR3 has 15 amino acids. CDR3 loop: CASSPRDYNSDTQYF. CDR3 sequence (DNA): TGTGCCAGCAGTCCCCGGGACTACAACTCAGATACGCAGTATTTT.

The CDR3 DNA reads TGTGCCACCAGCGGAAGACCGGGACAGGGCTCGAACGAGCAGTACTTC. Its translation: CATSGRPGQGSNEQYF. This chain joins TRBV15 and TRBJ2-7, with TRBD1 matching over 9 bases. V shed 5 bases and J 5 bases; nucleotides not matched to a gene: 13. Germline V gene lookup returns CDR1 LNHNV and CDR2 YYDKDF (reference sequence). This CDR3 spans 16 amino acids.

The CDR3: CASSYILAGVWEQFF. The CDR3 DNA sequence: TGTGCCAGCAGTTATATTCTAGCGGGAGTGTGGGAGCAGTTCTTC. J is TRBJ2-1 and V is TRBV6-2 or TRBV6-3; the match to TRBD2 covers 10 bases. V gave up 3 bases and J gave up 10 bases; unmatched junction bases: 9. The CDR3 has 15 amino acids. The germline V gene encodes CDR1 MNHEY and CDR2 SVGEGT.

V usage is TRBV5-5 and J usage is TRBJ2-2, with a tentative D call TRBD2 (6 bases). CDR3 length equals 13 residues. CDR1 is SGHKS and CDR2 is YYEKEE in the germline V gene (reference sequence). The ends were cut back, 6 bases at V and 7 bases at J, with 13 bases in the middle. The CDR3 spells CASNPAGSGELFF. In DNA form, the CDR3 reads TGTGCCAGCAATCCAGCCGGGAGCGGGGAGCTGTTTTTT.

This clonotype occurred a few times. The J gene is TRBJ2-7, the V gene TRBV6-2 or TRBV6-3; D ambiguous. The germline V gene has CDR1 MNHEY and CDR2 SVGEGT. CDR3 size: 13 residues. The V end lost 6 bases, the J end lost 2 bases, and 11 bases lay between the germline ends. The CDR3 is CASRGGPTYEQYF. As DNA, the CDR3 is TGTGCCAGCAGAGGTGGGCCGACCTACGAGCAGTACTTC.

In its sample, this clonotype was seen a few times. V and J are TRBV7-9 and TRBJ2-1; 7 bases agree with TRBD2. CDR3 length equals 15 residues. J gave up 4 bases and V 1 base, and 4 bases lay outside the gene matches. The V gene's germline CDR1 is SEHNR and CDR2 FQNEAQ (reference sequence). This chain's CDR3 is CASSLERTSYNEQFF. The CDR3 DNA reads TGTGCCAGCAGCTTAGAGCGGACTAGTTACAATGAGCAGTTCTTC.

This clonotype is a singleton in its sample. The chain recombines TRBV12-3 or TRBV12-4 with TRBJ2-1, with a possible D match to TRBD2 (6 bases). Deletions cut 8 bases from V and 4 bases from J, with 18 bases between. This CDR3 is built from 15 residues. Here the CDR3 DNA reads TGTGCCAGCCAAAGTCGGGACTCCCCGTACAATGAGCAGTTCTTC. It yields the protein CASQSRDSPYNEQFF.

The chain combines TRBV29-1 with TRBJ2-7; possibly TRBD1 or TRBD2 for D (5 bases each). This CDR3 spans 15 amino acids. The germline V and J ends were trimmed by 6 bases and 6 bases, with 24 bases remaining between them. Germline-derived CDR1 and CDR2 are SQVTM and ANQGSEA. Written as DNA, the CDR3 is TGCAGCGTAAAGGGGACCTATCCACTCCCAAGCGAGCAGTACTTC. The encoded protein is CSVKGTYPLPSEQYF.

On this clonotype: A junction boundary mismatches the germline segment, possibly from a read error. CDR3 DNA: TGTGCCAGCAACTTATTGCGGGGGGGTCCACGGGAGCAGTATTTT. It translates to CASNLLRGGPREQYF. The chain joins TRBV7-2 to TRBJ2-3, with 9 positions matching TRBD2. Germline V gene data show CDR1 as SGHTA and CDR2 as FQGNSA. This CDR3 spans 15 amino acids.

V is TRBV5-6 and J is TRBJ2-1; TRBD1 matches at 7 bases. Trimming removed 4 bases from V and 10 bases from J; junction bases left unmatched: 14. The CDR3 sequence is 15 residues long. The germline gives CDR1 SGHDT, CDR2 YYEEEE. CDR3 in amino acids: CASSLAPRSGGEQFF. DNA for the CDR3: TGTGCCAGCAGCCTCGCTCCTCGATCAGGGGGAGAGCAGTTCTTC.

The genes are TRBV18 and TRBJ2-4; perhaps TRBD2 as D (6 bases). The germline gives CDR1 KGHSH, CDR2 LQKENI. The V gene lost 6 bases and the J gene lost 3 bases, with 12 bases spanning the gap. The CDR3 is 14 residues long. This chain's CDR3 is CASSRGTDKNIQYF. In DNA form, the CDR3 reads TGTGCCAGCTCGCGCGGGACGGACAAAAACATTCAGTACTTC.

This chain joins TRBV5-5 and TRBJ2-3, with 7 bases matching TRBD1. From germline, CDR1 is SGHKS and CDR2 YYEKEE (reference sequence). Trimming removed 2 bases from V and 6 bases from J; junction bases left unmatched: 12. The CDR3 extends over 16 amino acids. CDR3: CASSFGDRVVYDTQYF. As DNA, the CDR3 is TGTGCCAGCAGCTTTGGGGACAGAGTAGTTTACGATACGCAGTATTTT. Together with reference TRBV5-5 and TRBJ2-3, the CDR3 gives the full variable domain: DAGVTQSPTHLIKTRGQQVTLRCSPISGHKSVSWYQQVLGQGPQFIFQYYEKEERGRGNFPDRFSARQFPNYSSELNVNALLLGDSALYLCASSFGDRVVYDTQYFGPGTRLTVL.

This clonotype was counted only a few times. In DNA form, the CDR3 reads TGTGCCAGCAGTTACATCAGGGAGGGGGAGACCCAGTACTTC. Residues: CASSYIREGETQYF. The chain recombines TRBV6-2 or TRBV6-3 with TRBJ2-5, with 7 bases that match TRBD2. CDR3 length: 14 residues. The V gene end was trimmed by 2 bases and the J gene end by 5 bases; junction bases not matched to a gene: 5. CDR1 and CDR2 from the germline V gene are MNHEY and SVGEGT.

The CDR3, as DNA: TGCAGCGTTTCTGGACGTTGGACAGGAGGCTCTGAAGCTTTCTTT. Translating it yields CSVSGRWTGGSEAFF. The chain uses TRBV29-1 and TRBJ1-1; 7 positions agree with TRBD1. Per the germline V gene, CDR1 is SQVTM and CDR2 is ANQGSEA. The CDR3 has 15 amino acids. V shed 5 bases, J shed 6 bases, and the junction held 15 bases outside the gene matches.

This rearrangement joins TRBV6-2 or TRBV6-3 to TRBJ1-1; no clear D gene. Deletions cut 5 bases from V and 0 bases from J, with 10 bases between. This CDR3 has 14 residues. The germline gives CDR1 MNHEY, CDR2 SVGEGT. CDR3 in amino acids: CASSPDGLNTEAFF. The CDR3 nucleotides are TGTGCCAGCAGTCCCGACGGACTGAACACTGAAGCTTTCTTT.